This T cell receptor beta chain was identified in a study of metastatic and nonmetastatic thyroid tumors. Whole-study context: Comparative analysis of repertoires was undertaken across blood and tumor or nodule tissue obtained from malignant and benign thyroid patients.

The table lists this clone with many counts. All patients were treatment-naive before thyroid surgery. TCRdb re-analyzed the PCR reads using MiXCR. The sample holds 20,000 to 25,000 clones, approximately 13% seen once. The CDR3 runs 13 residues. CDR1 and CDR2 (germline): LGHDT, YNNKEL (reference sequence). V was clipped by 4 bases and J by 7 bases, with 11 bases between them. The gene calls are TRBV3-1 and TRBJ2-1, with a possible D match to TRBD1 (6 bases). The source is a female donor with papillary thyroid cancer or a benign thyroid nodule (not recorded which). Some clones in this sample may be carry-over from other donors' samples. The sample taken for sequencing was blood. The CDR3 region has the DNA TGTGCCAGCAGCCGTCTACAGGGTAATGAGCAGTTCTTC. Amino acid sequence: CASSRLQGNEQFF.